The next 5 T cell receptor beta chains were all read from a single sample in a study of tumour-infiltrating T cells in Burkitt lymphoma. Clones were sequenced by immunoSEQ multiplex PCR, and TCRdb holds only the in-frame ones, with some missing. Of 4,900 or so clones listed, roughly a tenth are singletons. The sample comprised tumor tissue. The receptors were sampled from a human donor with diffuse large B-cell lymphoma.

This clone has a handful of counts. The chain carries TRBV6-1 and TRBJ2-2; D is ambiguous. This CDR3 is built from 14 residues. Germline CDR1 MNHNS, CDR2 SASEGT. Trimming stripped 5 bases from V and 2 bases from J, with 9 bases between. The CDR3, as DNA: TGTGCCAGCAGTATAGGGTCTAACACCGGGGAGCTGTTTTTT. As protein: CASSIGSNTGELFF.

This clone was found a few times. V is TRBV10-3 and J is TRBJ1-1; tentatively, D is TRBD1 (5 bases). Germline CDR1 ENHRY, CDR2 SYGVKD. The V end lost 2 bases, the J end lost 8 bases, and 12 bases lay between the germline ends. This CDR3 has 13 residues. CDR3 DNA: TGTGCCATCAGTGAGGGGGACGCACAGGAAGCTTTCTTT. It specifies CAISEGDAQEAFF.

The chain combines TRBV5-5 with TRBJ1-5; 9 nucleotides line up with TRBD1. Looked up from germline, CDR1 is SGHKS and CDR2 is YYEKEE (reference sequence). The CDR3 loop spans 17 amino acids. V shed 4 bases and J 0 bases; nucleotides not matched to a gene: 8. In nucleotides, the CDR3 is TGTGCCAGCAGCGGCGGGACAGGGAGTTATAGCAATCAGCCCCAGCATTTT. It encodes CASSGGTGSYSNQPQHF. Based on the CDR3 plus reference TRBV5-5 and TRBJ1-5, the full variable domain is DAGVTQSPTHLIKTRGQQVTLRCSPISGHKSVSWYQQVLGQGPQFIFQYYEKEERGRGNFPDRFSARQFPNYSSELNVNALLLGDSALYLCASSGGTGSYSNQPQHFGDGTRLSIL.

The chain links TRBV2 to TRBJ2-7; tentatively, D is TRBD2 (6 bases). V was cut by 5 bases and J by 4 bases, with 12 bases left in between. The CDR3 is made up of 13 amino acids. Per germline, CDR1 SNHLY and CDR2 FYNNEI. The CDR3 reads CASSPVLAYEQYF. The CDR3 DNA is TGTGCCAGCAGTCCAGTACTAGCTTACGAGCAGTACTTC. Variable domain in full (rest from reference TRBV2 and TRBJ2-7): EPEVTQTPSHQVTQMGQEVILRCVPISNHLYFYWYRQILGQKVEFLVSFYNNEISEKSEIFDDQFSVERPDGSNFTLKIRSTKLEDSAMYFCASSPVLAYEQYFGPGTRLTVT.

This sequence joins TRBV10-3 and TRBJ2-7; D is uncertain. CDR3 length equals 20 residues. The V end was cut by 0 bases, the J end by 0 bases, with 24 bases between. Germline-derived CDR1 and CDR2 are ENHRY and SYGVKD. The CDR3 DNA is TGTGCCATCAGTGAGTCCGCGGACCTGGTTAGGTCCTTGGGCTCCTACGAGCAGTACTTC. Protein: CAISESADLVRSLGSYEQYF.